This is a list of T cell receptor beta chains from one sample in a study of cytomegalovirus exposure and HLA in healthy donors. The table came from immunoSEQ multiplex PCR; TCRdb's copy has only in-frame clones and leaves some out. This table has about 240,000 clones, 80% to 90% appearing once. The sequenced sample was PBMCs. The receptors shown here come from a man aged 18-30 years in good health and CMV-seronegative. Both conserved end residues are part of each CDR3. A D gene is named only where the DNA matches it firmly. Some rows mark clone size as missing; the rest say once, few, many or name a class of expanded clone.

>-|TRBJ1-5|TRBV11-2|-
CASSRRWGSNQPQHF
TGTGCCAGCAGCCGACGTTGGGGCAGTAATCAGCCCCAGCATTTT
>-|TRBJ2-1|TRBV30|TRBD1
CAWRGDRYNEQFF
TGTGCCTGGAGAGGGGACAGATACAATGAGCAGTTCTTC
>-|TRBJ1-3|TRBV28|TRBD1
CASGQGGSGNTIYF
TGTGCCAGCGGACAGGGAGGGTCTGGAAACACCATATATTTT
>few|TRBJ2-1|TRBV6-4|-
CASSDSKGGGPDEQFF
TGTGCCAGCAGTGACTCGAAGGGGGGGGGCCCCGATGAGCAGTTCTTC
>few|TRBJ1-1|TRBV18|-
CASSPRGAANTEAFF
TGTGCCAGCTCACCCCGGGGGGCGGCGAACACTGAAGCTTTCTTT
>-|TRBJ2-2|TRBV7-9|-
CASSLAIGGAVSGELFF
TGTGCCAGCAGCTTAGCGATTGGGGGCGCAGTTTCCGGGGAGCTGTTTTTT
>-|TRBJ2-7|TRBV5-4|TRBD2
CASSTTGTNVDEQYF
TGTGCCAGCAGCACGACCGGGACTAACGTGGACGAGCAGTACTTC
>-|TRBJ2-7|TRBV4-1|TRBD2
CASSQDLTALAGAVPYEQYF
TGCGCCAGCAGCCAAGATCTTACGGCGTTAGCGGGAGCAGTCCCCTACGAGCAGTACTTC
>-|TRBJ2-5|TRBV5-8|TRBD1
CASSQGQGRETQYF
TGTGCCAGCAGCCAAGGACAGGGGAGGGAGACCCAGTACTTC
>-|TRBJ1-5|TRBV5-6|-
CASSNQGNSNQPQHF
TGTGCCAGCAGCAATCAGGGGAATAGCAATCAGCCCCAGCATTTT
>-|TRBJ1-3|TRBV6-5|-
CASRESVGNTIYF
TGTGCCAGCAGAGAGTCGGTTGGAAACACCATATATTTT
>-|TRBJ2-7|TRBV2|TRBD1
CASRPGQGPYEQYF
TGTGCCAGCAGGCCGGGACAGGGGCCCTACGAGCAGTACTTC
>once|TRBJ2-3|TRBV4-3|-
CASSQGERNTQYF
TGCGCCAGCAGCCAAGGAGAACGAAATACGCAGTATTTT
>-|TRBJ2-2|TRBV6-6|-
CASIELPRGGELFF
TGTGCCAGCATCGAGCTCCCCCGCGGCGGGGAGCTGTTTTTT
>-|TRBJ2-7|TRBV28|TRBD1
CASSPGQGQDEQYF
TGTGCCAGCAGCCCAGGACAGGGTCAGGACGAGCAGTACTTC
>-|TRBJ1-2|TRBV28|-
CASSLRQYGYTF
TGTGCCAGCAGTTTAAGACAGTATGGCTACACCTTC
>-|TRBJ1-1|TRBV19|TRBD1
CATGGRDTEAFF
TGTGCCACAGGGGGCCGGGACACTGAAGCTTTCTTT
>few|TRBJ1-2|TRBV28|TRBD1
CASSYRGNGYTF
TGTGCCAGCAGTTACAGGGGGAATGGCTACACCTTC
>-|TRBJ1-1|TRBV6-1|TRBD1
CASSTLGQRNTEAFF
TGTGCCAGCAGTACATTGGGACAGAGGAACACTGAAGCTTTCTTT
>-|TRBJ1-1|TRBV27|TRBD1
CASSFGTANTEAFF
TGTGCCAGCAGTTTTGGGACAGCGAACACTGAAGCTTTCTTT
>-|TRBJ2-1|TRBV27|TRBD2
CASSSPGGLNNEQFF
TGTGCCAGCAGTTCCCCGGGGGGGTTGAACAATGAGCAGTTCTTC
>-|TRBJ2-7|TRBV6-5|TRBD2
CATRGGGGGYYEQYF
TGTGCCACGAGAGGCGGGGGAGGAGGTTACTACGAGCAGTACTTC
>-|TRBJ2-7|TRBV7-8|TRBD1
CASSPGQGAGYEQYF
TGTGCCAGCAGCCCCGGACAGGGGGCGGGCTACGAGCAGTACTTC
>-|TRBJ1-5|TRBV6-5|TRBD1
CASSGQGEDQPQHF
TGTGCCAGCAGTGGACAGGGTGAGGACCAGCCCCAGCATTTT
>few|TRBJ1-3|TRBV18|TRBD1
CASWDRTSGNTIYF
TGTGCCAGCTGGGACAGAACCTCTGGAAACACCATATATTTT
>-|TRBJ2-7|TRBV7-6|-
CASSPRPYEQYF
TGTGCCAGCAGCCCCCGTCCCTACGAGCAGTACTTC
>-|TRBJ2-1|TRBV4-1|-
CASSQTNEQFF
TGCGCCAGCAGCCAAACTAATGAGCAGTTCTTC
>-|TRBJ1-6|TRBV7-2|-
CASSLYLPRQIPNSPLHF
TGTGCCAGCAGCTTATACCTACCGAGGCAGATCCCAAATTCACCCCTCCACTTT
>-|TRBJ2-1|TRBV7-2|TRBD2
CASSPWGGYNEQFF
TGTGCCAGCAGCCCGTGGGGGGGGTACAATGAGCAGTTCTTC
>-|TRBJ2-7|TRBV19|-
CASSIANSPSYEQYF
TGTGCCAGTAGTATAGCGAACAGCCCCTCCTACGAGCAGTACTTC
>-|TRBJ2-3|TRBV5-4|-
CASTPTEYTDTQYF
TGTGCCAGCACTCCCACGGAGTACACAGATACGCAGTATTTT
>-|TRBJ2-7|TRBV19|TRBD1
CASSAGTGGTYEQYF
TGTGCCAGTAGCGCCGGGACAGGGGGCACCTACGAGCAGTACTTC
>-|TRBJ1-1|TRBV4-1|-
CASTPLRAGDTEAFF
TGCGCCAGCACCCCCCTCCGGGCAGGGGACACTGAAGCTTTCTTT
>-|TRBJ2-1|TRBV29-1|TRBD2
CSVDGRGSYNEQFF
TGCAGCGTTGACGGGCGGGGGTCCTACAATGAGCAGTTCTTC
>-|TRBJ2-7|TRBV4-1|-
CASSQRGGYEQYF
TGCGCCAGCAGCCAAAGGGGGGGTTACGAGCAGTACTTC
>-|TRBJ1-1|TRBV7-9|TRBD1
CASSLARQGEAFF
TGTGCCAGCAGCTTGGCGAGACAGGGTGAAGCTTTCTTT
>-|TRBJ1-1|TRBV29-1|TRBD1
CSVGPGPGQDLLNTEAFF
TGCAGCGTTGGGCCCGGTCCGGGACAGGATCTCTTGAACACTGAAGCTTTCTTT
>once|TRBJ2-3|TRBV4-3|-
CASSQGQTWGTDTQYF
TGCGCCAGCAGCCAGGGGCAGACTTGGGGCACAGATACGCAGTATTTT
>-|TRBJ1-1|TRBV27|TRBD1
CASSQGWKVRQVEAFF
TGTGCCAGCTCACAGGGGTGGAAAGTTCGCCAGGTCGAAGCTTTCTTT
>once|TRBJ1-2|TRBV18|-
CASSPLDSVSGYTF
TGTGCCAGCTCACCATTAGACAGCGTTTCTGGCTACACCTTC
>once|TRBJ1-6|TRBV28|TRBD1
CASTPGDRDNSPLHF
TGTGCCAGCACCCCGGGGGACAGGGACAATTCACCCCTCCACTTT
>-|TRBJ1-2|TRBV9|-
CASSVAPGDADGYTF
TGTGCCAGCAGCGTAGCTCCAGGGGATGCAGATGGCTACACCTTC
>-|TRBJ2-7|TRBV11-2|-
CASSFAGAYEQYF
TGTGCCAGCAGCTTCGCAGGGGCCTACGAGCAGTACTTC
>-|TRBJ2-7|TRBV9|TRBD2
CASSPYSGSGISYEQYF
TGTGCCAGCAGCCCGTACTCCGGCAGCGGGATTTCTTACGAGCAGTACTTC
>-|TRBJ2-7|TRBV27|TRBD1
CASSSDRGAYEQYF
TGTGCCAGCAGTTCGGACAGGGGGGCCTACGAGCAGTACTTC
>-|TRBJ2-1|TRBV10-2|TRBD2
CASSEVALAGGYGFF
TGCGCCAGCAGTGAGGTTGCACTAGCGGGAGGGTACGGGTTCTTC
>-|TRBJ2-7|TRBV19|-
CASSPRGYEQYF
TGTGCCAGTAGTCCGAGGGGGTACGAGCAGTACTTC
>once|TRBJ1-1|TRBV29-1|TRBD1
CSVGDRLTEAFF
TGCAGCGTGGGGGACAGGCTCACTGAAGCTTTCTTT
>-|TRBJ1-4|TRBV7-9|TRBD1
CATDKGQENEKLFF
TGTGCCACCGATAAGGGACAGGAGAATGAAAAACTGTTTTTT
>once|TRBJ2-1|TRBV5-1|TRBD1
CASSPDRDRLTNEQFF
TGCGCCAGCAGCCCCGACAGGGACAGGCTAACCAATGAGCAGTTCTTC
>-|TRBJ1-5|TRBV27|TRBD1
CASSLGTGKGDQPQHF
TGTGCCAGCAGTTTAGGGACAGGGAAAGGGGATCAGCCCCAGCATTTT